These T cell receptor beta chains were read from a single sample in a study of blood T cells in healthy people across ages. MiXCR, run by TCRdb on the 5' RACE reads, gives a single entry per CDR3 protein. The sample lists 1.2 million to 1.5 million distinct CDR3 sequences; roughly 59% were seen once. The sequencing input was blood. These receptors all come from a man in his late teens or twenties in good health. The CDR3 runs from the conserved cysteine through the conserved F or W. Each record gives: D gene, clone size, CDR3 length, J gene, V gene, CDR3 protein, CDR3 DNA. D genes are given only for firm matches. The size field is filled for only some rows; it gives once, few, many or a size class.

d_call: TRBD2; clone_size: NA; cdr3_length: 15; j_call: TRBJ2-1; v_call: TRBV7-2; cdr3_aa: CASSTSGSAWDEQFF; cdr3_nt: TGTGCCAGCAGCACTAGCGGGAGCGCCTGGGATGAGCAGTTCTTC
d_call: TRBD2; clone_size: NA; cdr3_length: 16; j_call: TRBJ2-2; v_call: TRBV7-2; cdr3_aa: CASSRTLASGAGELFF; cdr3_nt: TGTGCCAGCAGCCGGACGTTGGCTAGCGGGGCTGGGGAGCTGTTTTTT
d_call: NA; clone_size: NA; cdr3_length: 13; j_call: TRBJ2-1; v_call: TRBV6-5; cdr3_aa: CASSTPPSSEQFF; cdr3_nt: TGTGCCAGCAGCACCCCCCCTAGCAGTGAGCAGTTCTTC
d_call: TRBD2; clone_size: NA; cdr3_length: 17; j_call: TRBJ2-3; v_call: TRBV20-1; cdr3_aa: CSARLVGLAGMGDTQYF; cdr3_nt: TGCAGTGCTAGATTGGTAGGGCTAGCGGGAATGGGAGATACGCAGTATTTT
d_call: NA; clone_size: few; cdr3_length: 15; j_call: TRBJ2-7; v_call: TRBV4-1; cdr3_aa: CASSQLRTPAYEQYF; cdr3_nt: TGCGCCAGCAGCCAACTTCGGACACCAGCCTACGAGCAGTACTTC
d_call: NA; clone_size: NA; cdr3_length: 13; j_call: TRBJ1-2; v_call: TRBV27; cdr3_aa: CASGGNKDGGYTF; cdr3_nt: TGTGCCAGCGGAGGGAACAAGGACGGGGGCTACACCTTC
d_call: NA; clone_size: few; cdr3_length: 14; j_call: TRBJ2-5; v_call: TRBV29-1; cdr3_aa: CSVEGWAAQETQYF; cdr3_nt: TGCAGCGTTGAAGGTTGGGCAGCTCAAGAGACCCAGTACTTC
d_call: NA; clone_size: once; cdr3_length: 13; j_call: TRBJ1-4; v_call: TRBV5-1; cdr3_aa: CASSLGGAEKLFF; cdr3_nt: TGCGCCAGCAGCTTGGGGGGAGCTGAAAAACTGTTTTTT
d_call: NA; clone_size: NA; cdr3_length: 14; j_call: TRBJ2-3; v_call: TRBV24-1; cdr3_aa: CATSDVTGPAGQYF; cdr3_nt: TGTGCCACCAGTGATGTGACGGGTCCGGCGGGTCAGTATTTT
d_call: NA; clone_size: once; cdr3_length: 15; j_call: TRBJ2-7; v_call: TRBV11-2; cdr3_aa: CASSSPEGVRYEQYF; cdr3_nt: TGTGCCAGCAGCTCCCCGGAGGGTGTCCGCTACGAGCAGTACTTC
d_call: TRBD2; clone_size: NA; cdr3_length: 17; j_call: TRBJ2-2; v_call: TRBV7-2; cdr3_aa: CASSSPGTSRTTGELFF; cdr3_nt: TGTGCCAGCAGCTCACCCGGGACTAGCCGCACGACCGGGGAGCTGTTTTTT
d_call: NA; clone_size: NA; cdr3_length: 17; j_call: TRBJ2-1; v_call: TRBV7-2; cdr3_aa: CASSFSGTDFLYNEQFF; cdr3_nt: TGTGCCAGCAGCTTCTCGGGGACCGACTTTCTTTACAATGAGCAGTTCTTC
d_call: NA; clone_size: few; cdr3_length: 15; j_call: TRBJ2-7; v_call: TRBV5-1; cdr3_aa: CASSLGPGASYEQYF; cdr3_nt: TGCGCCAGCAGCTTGGGTCCAGGCGCCTCCTACGAGCAGTACTTC
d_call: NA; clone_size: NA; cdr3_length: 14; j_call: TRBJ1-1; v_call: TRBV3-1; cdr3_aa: CASSGSGWNTEAFF; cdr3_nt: TGTGCCAGCAGCGGCTCGGGTTGGAACACTGAAGCTTTCTTT
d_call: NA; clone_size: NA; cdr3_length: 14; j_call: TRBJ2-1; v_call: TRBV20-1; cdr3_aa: CSARDLGAYNEQFF; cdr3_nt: TGCAGTGCTAGAGATTTGGGGGCCTACAATGAGCAGTTCTTC
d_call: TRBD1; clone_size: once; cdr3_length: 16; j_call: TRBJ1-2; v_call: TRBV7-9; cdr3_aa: CASSSTTGVQGYGYTF; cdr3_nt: TGTGCCAGCAGCTCAACTACAGGGGTTCAAGGCTATGGCTACACCTTC
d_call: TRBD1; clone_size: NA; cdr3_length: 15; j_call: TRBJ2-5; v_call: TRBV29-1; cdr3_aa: CSVDQTGTAQETQYF; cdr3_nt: TGCAGCGTTGACCAAACCGGGACAGCCCAAGAGACCCAGTACTTC
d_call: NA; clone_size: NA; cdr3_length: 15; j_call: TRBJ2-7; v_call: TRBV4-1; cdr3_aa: CASSQDRTKTYEQYF; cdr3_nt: TGCGCCAGCAGCCAAGACCGGACGAAAACCTACGAGCAGTACTTC
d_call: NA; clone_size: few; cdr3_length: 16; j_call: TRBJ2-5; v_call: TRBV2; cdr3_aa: CASNAAVRGYQETQYF; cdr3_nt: TGTGCCAGCAACGCCGCTGTGAGGGGTTACCAAGAGACCCAGTACTTC
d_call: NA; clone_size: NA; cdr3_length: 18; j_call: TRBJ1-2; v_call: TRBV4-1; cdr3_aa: CASSQVGRGRANNYGYTF; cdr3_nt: TGCGCCAGCAGCCAAGTCGGTCGCGGCAGGGCAAATAACTATGGCTACACCTTC
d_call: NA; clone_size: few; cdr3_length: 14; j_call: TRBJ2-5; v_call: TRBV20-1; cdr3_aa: CSGEDRHSQETQYF; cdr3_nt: TGCAGTGGGGAAGACAGGCACTCTCAAGAGACCCAGTACTTC
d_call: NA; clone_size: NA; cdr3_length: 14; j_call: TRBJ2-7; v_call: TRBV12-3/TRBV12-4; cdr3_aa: CASSVSDRSYEQYF; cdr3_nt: TGTGCCAGCAGTGTATCTGACAGGTCCTACGAGCAGTACTTC
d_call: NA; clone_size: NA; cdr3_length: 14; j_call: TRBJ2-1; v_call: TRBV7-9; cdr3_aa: CASSLPYGVPEQFF; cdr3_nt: TGTGCCAGCAGCCTACCCTATGGGGTCCCTGAGCAGTTCTTC
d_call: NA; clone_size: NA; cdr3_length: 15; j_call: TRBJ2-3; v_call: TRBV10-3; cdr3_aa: CAISEQRPSTDTQYF; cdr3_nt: TGTGCCATCAGTGAGCAGCGGCCTAGCACAGATACGCAGTATTTT
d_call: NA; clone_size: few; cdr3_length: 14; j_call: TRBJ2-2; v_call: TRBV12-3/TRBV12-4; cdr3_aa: CASSLFGGSGELFF; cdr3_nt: TGTGCCAGCAGTTTATTCGGAGGATCCGGGGAGCTGTTTTTT
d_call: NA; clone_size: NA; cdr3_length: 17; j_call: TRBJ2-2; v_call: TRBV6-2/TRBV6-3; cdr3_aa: CASSAPVSWRNTGELFF; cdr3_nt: TGTGCCAGCAGTGCGCCAGTTTCATGGAGGAACACCGGGGAGCTGTTTTTT
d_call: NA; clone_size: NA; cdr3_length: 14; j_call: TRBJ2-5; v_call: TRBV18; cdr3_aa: CASSPRVNQETQYF; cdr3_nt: TGTGCCAGCTCACCACGGGTCAACCAAGAGACCCAGTACTTC
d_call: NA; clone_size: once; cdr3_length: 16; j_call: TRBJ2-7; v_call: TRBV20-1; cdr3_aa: CSATLDRTVPPNEQYF; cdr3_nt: TGCAGTGCTACTCTCGACCGGACAGTTCCTCCCAACGAGCAGTACTTC